This T cell receptor beta chain was found in a study of shared clonotypes between healthy human individuals. Only in-frame clones appear in the TCRdb table, and some are missing; sequencing was by immunoSEQ multiplex PCR. The table records 650,000 to 750,000 clones, 72% of them present only once. Concerning this clone itself: Its antigen is not identified.

Germline lookup yields CDR1 LNHDA and CDR2 SQIVND (reference sequence). The V and J ends lost 5 bases and 7 bases, in that order; junction bases with no gene match: 5. This CDR3 spans 15 amino acids. Notes on the study in general: Sampling involved blood alone; tissue repertoires likely differ.

The source is a woman between 25 and 40 years old in good health. The sequenced sample consisted of memory CD4+ T cells sorted from blood. Subset specified: CD45RA-negative fraction. The V gene is TRBV19, the J gene TRBJ2-2; 12 nucleotides align to TRBD2. CDR3 region: CASSFWTSGNGELFF. The CDR3 DNA reads as TGTGCCAGTAGTTTCTGGACTAGCGGGAACGGGGAGCTGTTTTTT.